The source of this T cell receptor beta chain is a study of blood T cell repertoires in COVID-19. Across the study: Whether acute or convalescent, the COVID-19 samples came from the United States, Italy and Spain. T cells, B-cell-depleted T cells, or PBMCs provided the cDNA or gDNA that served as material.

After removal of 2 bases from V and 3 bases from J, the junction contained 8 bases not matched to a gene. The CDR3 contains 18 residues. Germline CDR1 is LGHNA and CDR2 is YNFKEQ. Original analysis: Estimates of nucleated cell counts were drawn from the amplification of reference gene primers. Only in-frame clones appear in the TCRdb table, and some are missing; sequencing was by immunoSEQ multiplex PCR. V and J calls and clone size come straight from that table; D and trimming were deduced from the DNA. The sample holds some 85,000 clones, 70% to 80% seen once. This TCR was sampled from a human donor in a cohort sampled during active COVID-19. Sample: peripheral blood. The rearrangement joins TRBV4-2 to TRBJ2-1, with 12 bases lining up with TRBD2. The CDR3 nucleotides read TGTGCCAGCAGCCAAAAATCTAGCGGGAGGGAGGTCTACAATGAGCAGTTCTTC. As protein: CASSQKSSGREVYNEQFF.